The T cell receptor beta chain under discussion was sequenced for a study of shared clonotypes between healthy human individuals. Whole-study context: A couple of female and a few male donors aged 18 to 49 were enrolled.

CDR3 size: 16 residues. The ends lost 5 bases at V and 0 bases at J; junction bases unmatched: 10. Germline CDR1 is MGHRA and CDR2 is YSYEKL. TCRdb's table, derived via immunoSEQ multiplex PCR, lists solely in-frame clones and lacks some. The sample has about 2 million clones, roughly 96% seen once. The sample was naive CD4+ T cells sorted from blood. Subset indicated: CD45RA+ positively selected. This clonotype was obtained from a man between 18 and 35 years old in good health. The chain employs TRBV4-1 and TRBJ2-7, with TRBD1 identical over 7 bases. The CDR3 spells CASSAPGQRSSYEQYF. For the CDR3, the DNA is TGCGCCAGCAGCGCTCCGGGACAGAGAAGCTCCTACGAGCAGTACTTC.